Following are 18 T cell receptor beta chains from one sample sequenced in a study of cytomegalovirus exposure and HLA in healthy donors. Both 60 Vbeta primers and 13 Jbeta primers went into the PCR. Profiling relied on immunoSEQ multiplex PCR, and the TCRdb table lists in-frame clones only, not all of them. The repertoire holds roughly 140,000 clones, over 60% seen once, with under 3% in the top ten. What was sequenced was PBMCs. The receptors stem from a woman between 25 and 40 years old in good health and CMV-seropositive.

The V gene is TRBV5-1, the J gene TRBJ2-7; 10 bases agree with TRBD2. The CDR3 has 15 residues. Losses at the gene ends were 4 bases for V and 4 bases for J; bases not matched to a gene: 8. In germline, CDR1 is SGHRS, CDR2 YFSETQ. The CDR3 bases are TGCGCCAGCAGCATTCTAGCGGGAGTTGGTTACGAGCAGTACTTC. Protein sequence: CASSILAGVGYEQYF.

The chain carries TRBV11-3 and TRBJ1-2, with D uncertain. Between the trimmed V and J ends, which lost 3 bases and 3 bases, there was a span of 11 bases. Germline V CDR1 and CDR2: SGHNT, YENEEA. The CDR3 is 14 amino acids. The CDR3 DNA reads as TGTGCCAGCAGCTTGGGCAGCTCCTACTATGGCTACACCTTC. This codes for CASSLGSSYYGYTF. The full variable domain, rest sourced from reference TRBV11-3 and TRBJ1-2, is EAGVVQSPRYKIIEKKQPVAFWCNPISGHNTLYWYLQNLGQGPELLIRYENEEAVDDSQLPKDRFSAERLKGVDSTLKIQPAELGDSAVYLCASSLGSSYYGYTFGSGTRLTVV.

The rearrangement links TRBV13 to TRBJ2-5; 14 positions agree with TRBD2. J was trimmed by 9 bases and V by 4 bases; bases with no gene match: 7. Germline CDR1 and CDR2: PRHDT and FYEKMQ (reference sequence). This CDR3 has 15 amino acids. The DNA of the CDR3 is TGTGCCAGCAGCTCGGGACTAGCGGGAGAAGGAGCCCAGTACTTC. Translation: CASSSGLAGEGAQYF. Full variable domain (rest looked up from reference TRBV13 and TRBJ2-5): AAGVIQSPRHLIKEKRETATLKCYPIPRHDTVYWYQQGPGQDPQFLISFYEKMQSDKGSIPDRFSAQQFSDYHSELNMSSLELGDSALYFCASSSGLAGEGAQYFGPGTRLLVL.

This chain connects TRBV11-2 to TRBJ2-7, with 9 bases that match TRBD2. This CDR3 is built from 20 residues. CDR1 is SGHAT, CDR2 FQNNGV, per germline. Unmatched junction bases numbered 21, after V lost 0 bases and J lost 6 bases. The CDR3 region is CASSLDTLQIAGAFTSEQYF. The DNA for the CDR3 is TGTGCCAGCAGCTTAGATACACTACAGATAGCGGGAGCCTTCACCTCCGAGCAGTACTTC.

The CDR3: CASSFPGGKRITEAFF. CDR3 nucleotides: TGTGCCAGCAGCTTTCCGGGGGGCAAACGTATCACTGAAGCTTTCTTT. The chain is built from TRBV5-4 and TRBJ1-1, with a possible D match to TRBD1 (6 bases). CDR1 is SGHNT and CDR2 is YYREEE in the germline V gene (reference sequence). CDR3 size: 16 residues. The V gene lost 2 bases and the J gene lost 4 bases, with 18 bases spanning the gap.

The chain carries TRBV13 and TRBJ1-1; D not certain. The ends were cut back, 5 bases at V and 6 bases at J, with 19 bases in the middle. The germline V gene has CDR1 PRHDT and CDR2 FYEKMQ (reference sequence). This CDR3 has 15 amino acids. In DNA form, the CDR3 reads TGTGCCAGCAGCCAACTATTGAGGGCGCGGGCTGAAGCTTTCTTT. It yields the protein CASSQLLRARAEAFF.

This clone turned up a few times. This chain connects TRBV28 to TRBJ1-4; TRBD1 matches at 10 bases. In germline, CDR1 is MDHEN, CDR2 SYDVKM. The CDR3 runs to 17 residues. J was trimmed by 3 bases and V by 7 bases; bases with no gene match: 11. CDR3 bases: TGTGCCAGCACCCCGGCGGGACAGGGGATACCTAATGAAAAACTGTTTTTT. Residues: CASTPAGQGIPNEKLFF. Full variable domain (missing parts from reference TRBV28 and TRBJ1-4): DVKVTQSSRYLVKRTGEKVFLECVQDMDHENMFWYRQDPGLGLRLIYFSYDVKMKEKGDIPEGYSVSREKKERFSLILESASTNQTSMYLCASTPAGQGIPNEKLFFGSGTQLSVL.

This clone was observed a few times. This rearrangement joins TRBV2 to TRBJ2-1; 9 bases are shared with TRBD2. Germline V gives CDR1 SNHLY, CDR2 FYNNEI. Trimming took 5 bases from V and 6 from J; bases not matched to a gene: 14. The CDR3 runs to 17 residues. CDR3 in amino acids: CASSLTESSGAPNEQFF. DNA of the CDR3: TGTGCCAGCAGTCTTACTGAGTCTAGCGGGGCCCCCAATGAGCAGTTCTTC.

The gene calls are TRBV29-1 and TRBJ2-1, with D maybe TRBD1 (6 bases). The CDR3 spans 11 residues. Germline lookup yields CDR1 SQVTM and CDR2 ANQGSEA. The V end was cut by 8 bases, the J end by 10 bases, with 15 bases between. The CDR3 is CSFAGVWEQFF. The CDR3, as DNA: TGCAGCTTCGCAGGGGTTTGGGAGCAGTTCTTC.

This clone was observed a few times. The V gene is TRBV2, the J gene TRBJ2-1, with 8 bases lining up with TRBD2. Germline assignment: CDR1 SNHLY and CDR2 FYNNEI. V dropped 6 bases and J dropped 7; count of bases not matched to a gene: 5. This CDR3 is built from 13 residues. CDR3 in DNA: TGTGCCAGCAGCGGACTAGCATGGAATGAGCAGTTCTTC. It codes for CASSGLAWNEQFF. The full variable domain, its missing parts supplied by reference TRBV2 and TRBJ2-1, is EPEVTQTPSHQVTQMGQEVILRCVPISNHLYFYWYRQILGQKVEFLVSFYNNEISEKSEIFDDQFSVERPDGSNFTLKIRSTKLEDSAMYFCASSGLAWNEQFFGPGTRLTVL.

The J gene is TRBJ1-2, the V gene TRBV7-9; the D gene is possibly TRBD1 (5 bases). Germline values: CDR1 SEHNR, CDR2 FQNEAQ (reference sequence). Deletions cut 5 bases from V and 8 bases from J, with 15 bases between. This CDR3 is built from 13 residues. CDR3 protein: CASSAMGGNGYTF. CDR3 nucleotides: TGTGCCAGCAGCGCGATGGGGGGAAACGGCTACACCTTC.

In this sample, this clone turned up a few times. This chain connects TRBV7-3 to TRBJ2-1, with 7 bases fitting TRBD1. The V gene's germline CDR1 is SGHTA and CDR2 FQGTGA. V lost 4 bases, J lost 6 bases, and 3 bases stayed unmatched. The CDR3 is made up of 13 amino acids. CDR3 nucleotides: TGTGCCAGCAGCTGGACAGGTAGCAATGAGCAGTTCTTC. Translating it yields CASSWTGSNEQFF.

This chain connects TRBV28 to TRBJ2-5; 8 nucleotides line up with TRBD1. V lost 4 bases and J lost 5; bases outside the gene matches: 6. Germline CDR1 is MDHEN and CDR2 is SYDVKM. This CDR3 contains 14 residues. CDR3 coding DNA: TGTGCCAGCAGTTCCCAGGGGGCGCGGGAGACCCAGTACTTC. This sequence encodes CASSSQGARETQYF.

The J gene is TRBJ2-3, the V gene TRBV7-6; the match to TRBD2 covers 9 bases. The germline gives CDR1 SGHVS, CDR2 FNYEAQ. This CDR3 is 15 amino acids long. The ends lost 5 bases at V and 9 bases at J; junction bases unmatched: 12. The CDR3 nucleotides are TGTGCCAGCAGCCCGAACGATGGCGGGGGGGACACGCAGTATTTT. It specifies CASSPNDGGGDTQYF.

This clone was detected a few times. The chain joins TRBV7-2 to TRBJ1-1; D perhaps matches TRBD1 (5 bases). CDR3 size: 15 residues. Germline-derived CDR1 and CDR2 are SGHTA and FQGNSA. The V end was cut by 2 bases, the J end by 0 bases, with 10 bases between. DNA of the CDR3: TGTGCCAGCAGCTTATTAGGGGTGGTGAACACTGAAGCTTTCTTT. This codes for CASSLLGVVNTEAFF.

This clone was counted a few times. V usage is TRBV6-5 and J usage is TRBJ1-1, with D perhaps matching TRBD1 (6 bases). V gave up 5 bases and J gave up 4 bases, with 14 bases separating them. The length of the CDR3 is 14 residues. The germline gives CDR1 MNHEY, CDR2 SVGAGI. The CDR3 sequence is CASSQGTGFTEAFF. The CDR3 region has the DNA TGTGCCAGCAGTCAAGGAACAGGGTTCACTGAAGCTTTCTTT.

V gene TRBV15 combines with J gene TRBJ1-2; 7 nucleotides match TRBD1. CDR3 length: 14 residues. V was clipped by 1 base and J by 8 bases; unmatched bases: 7. The germline CDR1 and CDR2 sequences are LNHNV and YYDKDF (reference sequence). The CDR3 sequence is CATSRGRTGWGYTF. CDR3 nucleotide sequence: TGTGCCACCAGCAGAGGCCGGACAGGCTGGGGCTACACCTTC.

This sequence joins TRBV6-5 and TRBJ1-5; 7 nucleotides align to TRBD1. CDR1 is MNHEY and CDR2 is SVGAGI in the germline V gene. The ends lost 6 bases at V and 4 bases at J; junction bases unmatched: 6. The CDR3 is 14 amino acids. The CDR3 spells CASSWGQSNQPQHF. CDR3 nucleotides: TGTGCCAGCAGCTGGGGACAGTCTAATCAGCCCCAGCATTTT.